The 5 T cell receptor beta chains below come from one sample, sequenced in a study of cytomegalovirus exposure and HLA in healthy donors. PCR used 60 Vbeta primers and 13 Jbeta primers. This table comes from immunoSEQ multiplex PCR, and its TCRdb copy is limited to in-frame clones, with some not included. The sample consists of under 150,000 clones, around 75% of them appearing once. Sequencing input: PBMCs. The origin of the receptors is a young man in good health and CMV-seronegative.

This clone was counted once. V usage is TRBV20-1 and J usage is TRBJ1-1; tentatively, D is TRBD1 (6 bases). This CDR3 is built from 11 residues. The V gene's germline CDR1 is DFQATT and CDR2 SNEGSKA (reference sequence). V was shortened by 7 bases and J by 6 bases, with 12 bases between the two germline ends. The CDR3 protein is CSVRGRAEAFF. The CDR3 DNA reads TGCAGTGTCAGGGGCAGGGCTGAAGCTTTCTTT.

The chain employs TRBV2 and TRBJ2-7, with D tentatively TRBD2 (5 bases). The CDR3 has 12 residues. V lost 5 bases, J lost 1 base, and 6 bases lay in between. Germline CDR1 and CDR2: SNHLY and FYNNEI. The CDR3 DNA reads as TGTGCCAGCAGTAGCGGATCCTACGAGCAGTACTTC. Its translation: CASSSGSYEQYF. The entire variable domain, with the rest obtained from reference TRBV2 and TRBJ2-7, is as follows: EPEVTQTPSHQVTQMGQEVILRCVPISNHLYFYWYRQILGQKVEFLVSFYNNEISEKSEIFDDQFSVERPDGSNFTLKIRSTKLEDSAMYFCASSSGSYEQYFGPGTRLTVT.

The genes are TRBV9 and TRBJ2-7; 7 bases match TRBD2. CDR1 is SGDLS, CDR2 YYNGEE, per germline. V shed 0 bases and J 5 bases; nucleotides not matched to a gene: 5. This CDR3 has 14 residues. The CDR3 spells CASSVGGSINEQYF. The CDR3 DNA sequence: TGTGCCAGCAGCGTAGGCGGGAGTATCAACGAGCAGTACTTC.

J is TRBJ1-1 and V is TRBV7-3; 11 bases are shared with TRBD1. J was trimmed by 5 bases and V by 5 bases; bases with no gene match: 7. CDR3 length: 15 residues. The germline gives CDR1 SGHTA, CDR2 FQGTGA. The DNA of the CDR3 is TGTGCCAGCAGCCCCCAAGGACAGGGGGCAACTGAAGCTTTCTTT. Its protein is CASSPQGQGATEAFF.

This clone was seen once. The chain recombines TRBV28 with TRBJ1-1, with D possibly being TRBD1 (6 bases). Between the trimmed V and J ends, which lost 5 bases and 5 bases, there was a span of 18 bases. This CDR3 spans 15 amino acids. CDR1 and CDR2 (germline): MDHEN, SYDVKM. In DNA form, the CDR3 reads TGTGCCAGCAGTCAGGGAGGGGGGGCTGGGACTGAAGCTTTCTTT. Protein product: CASSQGGGAGTEAFF. The full variable domain, with the rest looked up from reference TRBV28 and TRBJ1-1, is DVKVTQSSRYLVKRTGEKVFLECVQDMDHENMFWYRQDPGLGLRLIYFSYDVKMKEKGDIPEGYSVSREKKERFSLILESASTNQTSMYLCASSQGGGAGTEAFFGQGTRLTVV.